This T cell receptor (beta chain) was recorded in a study of blood T cell repertoires in COVID-19. The CDR3 length is 16 residues. V dropped 5 bases and J dropped 4; count of bases not matched to a gene: 6. The V gene's germline CDR1 is SEHNR and CDR2 FQNEAQ (reference sequence). Assay: immunoSEQ multiplex PCR; the TCRdb copy retains only in-frame clones and omits some. Of approximately 210,000 clones detected, 80% to 90% appear once; the ten largest clones hold approximately 7.4%. The rearrangement uses TRBV7-9 and TRBJ2-2; 11 bases map to TRBD2. The sequence was collected from a woman in her fifties or sixties with acute or convalescent COVID-19. The specimen was peripheral blood. CDR3 coding DNA: TGTGCCAGCAGCGAAGGGACTAGCGGAATCACCGGGGAGCTGTTTTTT. It encodes CASSEGTSGITGELFF.